Listed below are T cell receptor beta chains from one sample, sequenced in a study of molecular identifiers for immune sequencing clone quantification. MiXCR, applied by TCRdb to the PCR reads, yields one record per CDR3 protein. The table includes more than 550,000 distinct CDR3 sequences, roughly 27% detected once. The sample consisted of naive CD8+ T cells from blood, with Jurkat cell RNA spiked in. The receptors were gathered from a human donor in good health. Some libraries in this study had Jurkat cell RNA spiked in. The CDR3 runs from the conserved cysteine through the conserved F or W. Each record gives: D gene, J gene, clone size, V gene, CDR3 DNA, CDR3 protein. The D gene is left open where the match is weak. Rows give clone size only sometimes, using once, few, many, or a class for an expanded clone.

>TRBD1|TRBJ2-3|many|TRBV7-9
TGTGCCAGCAGCACGCTTCCCCAGGGGGACCGTCGGGATACGCAGTATTTT
CASSTLPQGDRRDTQYF
>NA|TRBJ2-5|NA|TRBV7-9
TGTGCCAGCAGCCTACCCCAGGGATTTCAAGAGACCCAGTACTTC
CASSLPQGFQETQYF
>NA|TRBJ2-5|few|TRBV20-1
TGCAGTGCTAGAAGCAGACCAGGGACAACCCAAGAGACCCAGTACTTC
CSARSRPGTTQETQYF
>TRBD1|TRBJ1-5|many|TRBV13
TGTGCCAGCAGCTACGGGACAGGGGGCGATCAGCCCCAGCATTTT
CASSYGTGGDQPQHF
>TRBD1|TRBJ2-7|NA|TRBV30
TGTGCCTGGAGTGAAGGGGGCAACGGCGAGCAGTACTTC
CAWSEGGNGEQYF
>TRBD2|TRBJ2-5|few|TRBV7-7
TGTGCCAGCAGCTTAGGGACGGCTAGCGGGGGGCAAGAGACCCAGTACTTC
CASSLGTASGGQETQYF
>NA|TRBJ2-3|few|TRBV12-3/TRBV12-4
TGTGCCAGCAGCAGAATAGAAGAACGCACAGATACGCAGTATTTT
CASSRIEERTDTQYF
>NA|TRBJ2-3|NA|TRBV9
TGTGCCAGCAGCGAACATGGAGGGACAGATACGCAGTATTTT
CASSEHGGTDTQYF
>NA|TRBJ1-5|few|TRBV12-3/TRBV12-4
TGTGCCAGCAGTTTTTCGTCAGGGAATCAGCCCCAGCATTTT
CASSFSSGNQPQHF
>NA|TRBJ1-4|NA|TRBV3-1
TGTGCCAGCAGCCCCAAGGTACAGGCCGCTAATGAAAAACTGTTTTTT
CASSPKVQAANEKLFF
>NA|TRBJ1-2|many|TRBV6-2/TRBV6-3
TGTGCCAGCAGCATATACCGGACAGACTACACCTTC
CASSIYRTDYTF
>NA|TRBJ2-7|NA|TRBV27
TGTGCCAGCAGTCCTACTATCGGAACCTTCTACGAGCAGTACTTC
CASSPTIGTFYEQYF
>NA|TRBJ2-7|many|TRBV27
TGTGCCAGCACCCCCCGCCCGGACAGCTCCTACGAGCAGTACTTC
CASTPRPDSSYEQYF
>TRBD2|TRBJ2-3|many|TRBV7-2
TGTGCCAGCAGCTTAGGTCTAGCGGGAGCCTCACCCCATTCAGATACGCAGTATTTT
CASSLGLAGASPHSDTQYF
>TRBD2|TRBJ2-1|many|TRBV7-9
TGTGCCAGCAGCTTAGGGGGGAGGGAATCCTCCTACAATGAGCAGTTCTTC
CASSLGGRESSYNEQFF
>NA|TRBJ2-7|few|TRBV2
TGTGCCAGCAGGGAGAGCGGTTGGGAGCAGTACTTC
CASRESGWEQYF
>NA|TRBJ1-2|NA|TRBV29-1
TGCAGCGTTGAAGAAGGTCAGGGCATCTATGACTACACCTTC
CSVEEGQGIYDYTF
>TRBD1|TRBJ2-3|NA|TRBV29-1
TGCAGCGTTGTTCCAGGGGGTGTGGCAGATACGCAGTATTTT
CSVVPGGVADTQYF
>TRBD1|TRBJ1-6|many|TRBV27
TGTGCCAGCAGTCTACACCCCTCTGACAGGGTAAAAGATAATTCACCCCTCCACTTT
CASSLHPSDRVKDNSPLHF
>TRBD2|TRBJ2-3|few|TRBV6-2/TRBV6-3
TGTGCCAGCAGTTACTCTGGCGGGAGTCCTATAACAGATACGCAGTATTTT
CASSYSGGSPITDTQYF
>TRBD2|TRBJ2-7|NA|TRBV7-9
TGTGCCAGCAGCTCGAGCGGGAGGGCCCCCAGCGAGCAGTACTTC
CASSSSGRAPSEQYF
>TRBD1|TRBJ2-7|NA|TRBV6-5
TGTGCCAGCAGTTACGCCGACAGGGAGTACGAGCAGTACTTC
CASSYADREYEQYF
>NA|TRBJ1-5|NA|TRBV15
TGTGCCACCAGCTTGGACAAGGGGAATCAGCCCCAGCATTTT
CATSLDKGNQPQHF
>NA|TRBJ2-7|few|TRBV5-3
TGTGCCAGCAGGAGTGACTACGAGCAGTACTTC
CASRSDYEQYF
>NA|TRBJ2-1|few|TRBV7-9
TGTGCCAGCAGCTTCGGACATCCCCCCCTCTTC
CASSFGHPPLF
>NA|TRBJ2-7|NA|TRBV9
TGTGCCAGCAGCGTAGATCCCTTCGAGGACACTCACGGCACCTACGAGCAGTGCTTC
CASSVDPFEDTHGTYEQCF
>NA|TRBJ2-7|NA|TRBV27
TGTGCCAGCAGTCCGGGTAGCGGAACCTACGAGCAGTACTTC
CASSPGSGTYEQYF
>TRBD2|TRBJ2-7|few|TRBV30
TGTGCCTGGAGGAATTTAGCGGGGGGGGGGCACGAGCAGTACTTC
CAWRNLAGGGHEQYF
>TRBD2|TRBJ2-3|NA|TRBV20-1
TGCAGTGCCCTGGGAACTAGCGGGATTTATACGCAGTATTTT
CSALGTSGIYTQYF
>NA|TRBJ2-7|many|TRBV7-6
TGTGCCAGCAGCTTAAAAACCAGCTCCTACGAGCAGTACTTC
CASSLKTSSYEQYF
>NA|TRBJ1-4|NA|TRBV7-6
TGTGCCAGCAGCTTAGATCCAGGGAGCAGAGTGTTTTTT
CASSLDPGSRVFF
>TRBD1|TRBJ1-1|many|TRBV29-1
TGCAGCGCTGATAGACAGGGAGTCGGCACTGAAGCTTTCTTT
CSADRQGVGTEAFF
>NA|TRBJ2-1|NA|TRBV11-2
TGTTCCAGCAGCTGGACTTTGGAGGAGCAGTTCTTC
CSSSWTLEEQFF
>NA|TRBJ1-1|many|TRBV3-1
TGTGCCAGCAGCCAAGAGGGGCCGATCCGGAGCACTGAAGCTTTCTTT
CASSQEGPIRSTEAFF
>NA|TRBJ1-6|NA|TRBV21-1
TGTGCCAGCAGCAAAAGCCGGGACAGGACTTGGTACTCCTATAATTCACCCCTCCACTTT
CASSKSRDRTWYSYNSPLHF
>NA|TRBJ2-7|few|TRBV30
TGTGCCTGGGACTCTACAGGGGGGGTAGGGGAGCAGTACTTC
CAWDSTGGVGEQYF
>TRBD2|TRBJ2-3|many|TRBV30
TGTGCCTGGAGTGTAACGGGGGGGCATGCAGATACGCAGTATTTT
CAWSVTGGHADTQYF
>NA|TRBJ2-3|many|TRBV13
TGTGCCAGCAGCTTCCCCACAGATACGCAGTATTTT
CASSFPTDTQYF
>TRBD1|TRBJ2-5|NA|TRBV7-2
TGTGCCAGCAGCTTAACGACAGGGGGTAGCGAGACCCAGTACTTC
CASSLTTGGSETQYF
>NA|TRBJ1-2|once|TRBV4-1
TGCGCCAGCAGCGAAGTCGTTCTCACTAACTATGGCTACACCTTC
CASSEVVLTNYGYTF
>NA|TRBJ2-7|NA|TRBV12-3/TRBV12-4
TGTGCCAGCAGTTCCTGGGACAAGTCCTACGAGCAGTACTTC
CASSSWDKSYEQYF